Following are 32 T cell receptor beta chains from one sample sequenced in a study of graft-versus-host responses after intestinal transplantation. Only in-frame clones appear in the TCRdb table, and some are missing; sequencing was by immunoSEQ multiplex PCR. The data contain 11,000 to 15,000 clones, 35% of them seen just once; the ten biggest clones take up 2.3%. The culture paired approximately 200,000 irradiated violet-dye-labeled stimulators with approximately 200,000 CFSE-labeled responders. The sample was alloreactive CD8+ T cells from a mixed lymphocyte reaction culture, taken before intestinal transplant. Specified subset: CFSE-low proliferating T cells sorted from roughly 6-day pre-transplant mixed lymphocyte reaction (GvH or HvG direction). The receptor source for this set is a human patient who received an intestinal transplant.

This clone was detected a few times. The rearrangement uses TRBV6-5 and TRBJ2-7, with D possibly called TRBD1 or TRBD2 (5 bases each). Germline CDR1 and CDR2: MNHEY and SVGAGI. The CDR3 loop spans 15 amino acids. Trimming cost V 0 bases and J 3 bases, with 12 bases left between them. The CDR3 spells CASSYSGEDYYEQYF. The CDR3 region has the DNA TGTGCCAGCAGTTACTCAGGGGAAGACTACTACGAGCAGTACTTC.

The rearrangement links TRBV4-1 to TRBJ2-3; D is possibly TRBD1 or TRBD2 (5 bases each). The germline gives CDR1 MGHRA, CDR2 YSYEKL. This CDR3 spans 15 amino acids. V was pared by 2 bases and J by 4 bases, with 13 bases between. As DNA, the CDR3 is TGCGCCAGCAGCCAACCGGGACCCACCCCAGATACGCAGTATTTT. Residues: CASSQPGPTPDTQYF.

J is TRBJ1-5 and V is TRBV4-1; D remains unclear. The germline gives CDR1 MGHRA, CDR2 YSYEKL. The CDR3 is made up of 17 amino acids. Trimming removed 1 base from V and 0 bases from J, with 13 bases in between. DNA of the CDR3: TGCGCCAGCAGCCAAGGGGAATACACAAATAGCAATCAGCCCCAGCATTTT. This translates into CASSQGEYTNSNQPQHF.

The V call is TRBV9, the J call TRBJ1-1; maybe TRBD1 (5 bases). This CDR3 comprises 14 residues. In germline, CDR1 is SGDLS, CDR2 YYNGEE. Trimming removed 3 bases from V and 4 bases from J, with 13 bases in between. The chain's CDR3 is CASSGPGRPTEAFF. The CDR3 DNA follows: TGTGCCAGCAGCGGACCGGGACGCCCCACTGAAGCTTTCTTT.

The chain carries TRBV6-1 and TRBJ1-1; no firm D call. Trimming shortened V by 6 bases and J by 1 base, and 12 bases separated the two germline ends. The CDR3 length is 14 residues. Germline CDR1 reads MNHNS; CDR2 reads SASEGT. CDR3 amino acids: CASSPYLGNTEAFF. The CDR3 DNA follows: TGTGCCAGCAGCCCTTACTTGGGGAACACTGAAGCTTTCTTT.

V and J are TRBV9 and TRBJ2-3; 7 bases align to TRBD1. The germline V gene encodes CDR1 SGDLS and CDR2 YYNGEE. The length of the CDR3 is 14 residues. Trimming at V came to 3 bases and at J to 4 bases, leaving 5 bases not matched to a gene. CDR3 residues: CASSADRLADTQYF. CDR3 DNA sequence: TGTGCCAGCAGCGCGGACAGGCTAGCAGATACGCAGTATTTT. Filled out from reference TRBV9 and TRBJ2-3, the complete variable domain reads DSGVTQTPKHLITATGQRVTLRCSPRSGDLSVYWYQQSLDQGLQFLIQYYNGEERAKGNILERFSAQQFPDLHSELNLSSLELGDSALYFCASSADRLADTQYFGPGTRLTVL.

The CDR3 spells CASSIGQGSSYEQYF. The CDR3 coding sequence is TGTGCCAGCAGTATAGGACAGGGGTCTTCCTACGAGCAGTACTTC. The V call is TRBV6-5, the J call TRBJ2-7, with TRBD1 matching 9 bases. The CDR3 consists of 15 residues. V trimming: 5 bases; J trimming: 1 base; junction bases outside the gene matches: 6. Germline CDR1 MNHEY, CDR2 SVGAGI.

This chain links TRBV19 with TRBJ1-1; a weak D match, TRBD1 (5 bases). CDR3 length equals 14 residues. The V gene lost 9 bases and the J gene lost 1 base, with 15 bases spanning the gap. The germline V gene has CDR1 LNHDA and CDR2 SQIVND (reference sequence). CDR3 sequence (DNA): TGTGCCAGCCAATGGGAGGGACCGAACACTGAAGCTTTCTTT. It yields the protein CASQWEGPNTEAFF. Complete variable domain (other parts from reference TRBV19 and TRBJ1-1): DGGITQSPKYLFRKEGQNVTLSCEQNLNHDAMYWYRQDPGQGLRLIYYSQIVNDFQKGDIAEGYSVSREKKESFPLTVTSAQKNPTAFYLCASQWEGPNTEAFFGQGTRLTVV.

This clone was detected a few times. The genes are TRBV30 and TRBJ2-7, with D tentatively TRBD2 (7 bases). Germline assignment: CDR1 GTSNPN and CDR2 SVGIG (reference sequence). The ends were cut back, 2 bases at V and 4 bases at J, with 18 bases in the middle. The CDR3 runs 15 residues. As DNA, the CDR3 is TGTGCCTGGAGTCCAAGTGGGGGGGCAGGGTACGAGCAGTACTTC. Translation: CAWSPSGGAGYEQYF.

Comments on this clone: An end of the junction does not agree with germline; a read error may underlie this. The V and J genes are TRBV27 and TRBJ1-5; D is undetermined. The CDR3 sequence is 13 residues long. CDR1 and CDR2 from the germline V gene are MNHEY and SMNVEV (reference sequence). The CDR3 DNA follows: TGTGCCAGCAGTGGCGGATCCAATCAGCCCCAGCACTTT. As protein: CASSGGSNQPQHF.

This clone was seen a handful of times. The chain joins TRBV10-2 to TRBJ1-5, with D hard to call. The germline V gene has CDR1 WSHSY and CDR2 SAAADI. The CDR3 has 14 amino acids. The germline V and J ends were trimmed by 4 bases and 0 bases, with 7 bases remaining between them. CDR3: CASSVYGSNQPQHF. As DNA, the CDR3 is TGCGCCAGCAGTGTCTACGGTAGCAATCAGCCCCAGCATTTT.

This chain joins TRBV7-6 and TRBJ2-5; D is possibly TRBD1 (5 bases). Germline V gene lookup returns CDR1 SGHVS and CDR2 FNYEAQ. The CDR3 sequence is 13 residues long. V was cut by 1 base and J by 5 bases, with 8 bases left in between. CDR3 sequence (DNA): TGTGCCAGCAGCTTAGTACAGGAGGAGACCCAGTACTTC. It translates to CASSLVQEETQYF.

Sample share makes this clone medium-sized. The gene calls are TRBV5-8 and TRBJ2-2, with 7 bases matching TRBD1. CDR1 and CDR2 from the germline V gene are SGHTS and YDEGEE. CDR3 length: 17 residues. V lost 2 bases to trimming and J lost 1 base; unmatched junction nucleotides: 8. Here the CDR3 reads CASSLGTDLMNTGELFF. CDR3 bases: TGTGCCAGCAGCTTAGGGACAGACTTAATGAACACCGGGGAGCTGTTTTTT.

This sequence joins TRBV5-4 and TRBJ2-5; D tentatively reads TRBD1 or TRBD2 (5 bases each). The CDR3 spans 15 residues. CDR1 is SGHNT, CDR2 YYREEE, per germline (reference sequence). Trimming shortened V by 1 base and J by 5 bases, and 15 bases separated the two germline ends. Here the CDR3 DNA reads TGTGCCAGCAGCTTGTCTCTGGGGGTGGGGGAGACCCAGTACTTC. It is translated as CASSLSLGVGETQYF.

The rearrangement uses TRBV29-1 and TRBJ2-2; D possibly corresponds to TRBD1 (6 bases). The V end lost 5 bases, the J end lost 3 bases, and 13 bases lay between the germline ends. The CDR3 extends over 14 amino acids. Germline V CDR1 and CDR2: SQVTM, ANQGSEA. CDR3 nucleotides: TGCAGCGTTTCAGGGGACGCGGACACCGGGGAGCTGTTTTTT. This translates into CSVSGDADTGELFF.

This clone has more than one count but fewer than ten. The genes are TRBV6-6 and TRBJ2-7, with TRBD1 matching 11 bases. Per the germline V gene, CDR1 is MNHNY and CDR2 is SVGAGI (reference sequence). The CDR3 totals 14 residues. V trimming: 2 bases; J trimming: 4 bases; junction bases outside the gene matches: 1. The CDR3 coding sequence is TGTGCCAGCAGTTACGGGACAGGGGGTTACGAGCAGTACTTC. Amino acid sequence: CASSYGTGGYEQYF.

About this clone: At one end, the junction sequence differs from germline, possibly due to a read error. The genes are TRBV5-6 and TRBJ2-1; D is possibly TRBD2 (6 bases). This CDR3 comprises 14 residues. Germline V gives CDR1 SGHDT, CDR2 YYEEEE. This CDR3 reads CASTLGGSYNEQFF. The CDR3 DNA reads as TGTGCCAGCACCTTGGGGGGTTCCTACAATGAGCAGTTCTTC.

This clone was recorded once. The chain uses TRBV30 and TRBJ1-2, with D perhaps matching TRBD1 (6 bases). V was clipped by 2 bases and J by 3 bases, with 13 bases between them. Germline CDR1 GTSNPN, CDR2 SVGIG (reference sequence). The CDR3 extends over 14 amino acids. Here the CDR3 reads CAWSFAQGYYGYTF. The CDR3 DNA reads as TGTGCCTGGAGTTTCGCGCAGGGGTACTATGGCTACACCTTC.

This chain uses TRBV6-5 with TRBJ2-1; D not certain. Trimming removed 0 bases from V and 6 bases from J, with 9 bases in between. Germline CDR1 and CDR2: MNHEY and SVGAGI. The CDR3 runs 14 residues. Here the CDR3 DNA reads TGTGCCAGCAGTTACTCTGTCGCGGCCAATGAGCAGTTCTTC. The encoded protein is CASSYSVAANEQFF.

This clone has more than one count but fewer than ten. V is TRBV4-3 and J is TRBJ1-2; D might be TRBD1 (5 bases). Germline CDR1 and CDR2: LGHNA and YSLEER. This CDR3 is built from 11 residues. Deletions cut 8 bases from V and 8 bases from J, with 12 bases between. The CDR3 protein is CASRGGIGYTF. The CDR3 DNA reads TGCGCCAGCCGGGGGGGGATAGGCTACACCTTC.

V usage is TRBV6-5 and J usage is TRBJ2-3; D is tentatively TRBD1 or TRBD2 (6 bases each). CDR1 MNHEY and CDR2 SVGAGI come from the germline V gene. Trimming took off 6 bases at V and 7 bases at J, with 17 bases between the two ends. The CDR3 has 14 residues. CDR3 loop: CASRTQGGGYTQYF. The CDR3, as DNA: TGTGCCAGCAGAACACAGGGAGGAGGTTATACGCAGTATTTT.

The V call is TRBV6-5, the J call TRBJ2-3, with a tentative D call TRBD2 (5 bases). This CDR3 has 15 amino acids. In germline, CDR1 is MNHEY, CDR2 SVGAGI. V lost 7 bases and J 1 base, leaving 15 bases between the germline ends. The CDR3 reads CASTSGVSGTDTQYF. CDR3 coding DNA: TGTGCCAGCACCTCCGGGGTTTCGGGCACAGATACGCAGTATTTT.

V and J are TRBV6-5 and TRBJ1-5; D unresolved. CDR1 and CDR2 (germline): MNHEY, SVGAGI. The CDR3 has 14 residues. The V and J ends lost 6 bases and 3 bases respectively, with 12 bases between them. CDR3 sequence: CASSSGPINQPQHF. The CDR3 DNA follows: TGTGCCAGCAGCTCCGGGCCGATCAATCAGCCCCAGCATTTT.

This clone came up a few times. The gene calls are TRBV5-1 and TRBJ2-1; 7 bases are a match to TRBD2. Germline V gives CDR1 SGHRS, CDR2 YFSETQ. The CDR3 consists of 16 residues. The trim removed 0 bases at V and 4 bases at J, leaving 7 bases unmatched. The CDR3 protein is CASSLEASGEYNEQFF. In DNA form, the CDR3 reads TGCGCCAGCAGCTTGGAGGCTAGCGGAGAGTACAATGAGCAGTTCTTC. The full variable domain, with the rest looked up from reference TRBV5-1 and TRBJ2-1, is KAGVTQTPRYLIKTRGQQVTLSCSPISGHRSVSWYQQTPGQGLQFLFEYFSETQRNKGNFPGRFSGRQFSNSRSEMNVSTLELGDSALYLCASSLEASGEYNEQFFGPGTRLTVL.

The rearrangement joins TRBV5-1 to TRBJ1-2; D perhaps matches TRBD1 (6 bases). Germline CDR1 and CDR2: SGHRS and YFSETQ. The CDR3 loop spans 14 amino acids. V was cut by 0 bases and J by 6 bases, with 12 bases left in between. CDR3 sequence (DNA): TGCGCCAGCAGCTTGGGATCGGGGGACAATGGCTACACCTTC. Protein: CASSLGSGDNGYTF.

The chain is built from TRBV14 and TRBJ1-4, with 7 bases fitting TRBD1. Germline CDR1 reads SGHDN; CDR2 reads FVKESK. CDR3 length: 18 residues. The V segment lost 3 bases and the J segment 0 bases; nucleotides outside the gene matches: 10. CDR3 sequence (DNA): TGTGCCAGCAGCCACCGGGACAGCTTCATTGCAACTAATGAAAAACTGTTTTTT. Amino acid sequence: CASSHRDSFIATNEKLFF.

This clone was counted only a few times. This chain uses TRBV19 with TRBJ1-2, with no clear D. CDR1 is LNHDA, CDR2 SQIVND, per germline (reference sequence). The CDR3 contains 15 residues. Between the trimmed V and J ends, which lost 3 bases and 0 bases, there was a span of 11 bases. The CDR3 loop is CASSIFGEANYGYTF. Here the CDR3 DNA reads TGTGCCAGTAGTATTTTCGGGGAAGCTAACTATGGCTACACCTTC. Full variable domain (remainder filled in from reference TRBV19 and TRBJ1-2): DGGITQSPKYLFRKEGQNVTLSCEQNLNHDAMYWYRQDPGQGLRLIYYSQIVNDFQKGDIAEGYSVSREKKESFPLTVTSAQKNPTAFYLCASSIFGEANYGYTFGSGTRLTVV.

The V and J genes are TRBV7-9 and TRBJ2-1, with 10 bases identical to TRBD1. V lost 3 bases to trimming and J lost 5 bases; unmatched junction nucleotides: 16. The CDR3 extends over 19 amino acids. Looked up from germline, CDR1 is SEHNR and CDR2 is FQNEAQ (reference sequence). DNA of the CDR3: TGTGCCAGCAGCTTGGGGACAGTCGACAGGGGGCGGATGGACAATGAGCAGTTCTTC. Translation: CASSLGTVDRGRMDNEQFF.

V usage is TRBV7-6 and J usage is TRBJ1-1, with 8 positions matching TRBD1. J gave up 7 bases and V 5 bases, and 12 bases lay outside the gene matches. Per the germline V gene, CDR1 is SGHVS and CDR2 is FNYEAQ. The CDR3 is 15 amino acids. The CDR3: CASSTDGRGLSEAFF. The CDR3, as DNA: TGTGCCAGCAGCACAGACGGCAGGGGGCTGAGTGAAGCTTTCTTT.

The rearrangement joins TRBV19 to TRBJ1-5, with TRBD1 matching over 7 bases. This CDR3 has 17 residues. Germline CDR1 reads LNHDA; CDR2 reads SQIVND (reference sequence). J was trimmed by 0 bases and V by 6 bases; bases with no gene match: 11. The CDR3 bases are TGTGCCAGTAGCTCAGGGACAGTCGATTATAGCAATCAGCCCCAGCATTTT. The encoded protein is CASSSGTVDYSNQPQHF.

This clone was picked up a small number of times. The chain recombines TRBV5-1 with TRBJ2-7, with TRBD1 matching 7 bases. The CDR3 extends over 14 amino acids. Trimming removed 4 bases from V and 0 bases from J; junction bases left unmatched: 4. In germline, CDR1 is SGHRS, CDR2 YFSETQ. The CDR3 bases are TGCGCCAGCAGCATTGGGGACAGCTCCTACGAGCAGTACTTC. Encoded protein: CASSIGDSSYEQYF. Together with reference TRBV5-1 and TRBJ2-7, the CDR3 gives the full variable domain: KAGVTQTPRYLIKTRGQQVTLSCSPISGHRSVSWYQQTPGQGLQFLFEYFSETQRNKGNFPGRFSGRQFSNSRSEMNVSTLELGDSALYLCASSIGDSSYEQYFGPGTRLTVT.

The CDR3, as DNA: TGCGCCAGCAGCCTTGGACAGCAGAACACCGGGGAGCTGTTTTTT. This encodes CASSLGQQNTGELFF. The chain couples TRBV4-1 to TRBJ2-2; perhaps TRBD1 as D (6 bases). V lost 4 bases and J 1 base, leaving 10 bases between the germline ends. Germline V gene lookup returns CDR1 MGHRA and CDR2 YSYEKL. This CDR3 region has 15 residues.